This entry lists 27 T cell receptor beta chains sequenced from one sample in a study of blood T cell repertoires in COVID-19. The assay was immunoSEQ multiplex PCR, and TCRdb's table has in-frame clones only and misses some. In the table there are around 230,000 clones, 75% to 90% of which are singletons. The sequenced sample was peripheral blood. These TCRs come from a man aged 55 to 70 who had recovered from COVID-19.

The chain recombines TRBV10-3 with TRBJ2-2; 9 bases are a match to TRBD1. The CDR3 runs to 15 residues. Per germline, CDR1 ENHRY and CDR2 SYGVKD. J gave up 7 bases and V 5 bases, and 8 bases lay outside the gene matches. Here the CDR3 reads CAISTGTGLRGELFF. DNA for the CDR3: TGTGCCATCAGTACCGGGACAGGGCTTCGCGGGGAGCTGTTTTTT.

J is TRBJ2-5 and V is TRBV2, with TRBD1 matching over 10 bases. CDR3 length: 19 amino acids. J was trimmed by 5 bases and V by 6 bases; bases with no gene match: 21. Germline V gene sequence: CDR1 SNHLY, CDR2 FYNNEI. CDR3 sequence (DNA): TGTGCCAGCAGCGAACAGAGGTCGGGGGGGACAGGGGCGATCGAGACCCAGTACTTC. Translation: CASSEQRSGGTGAIETQYF. Together with reference TRBV2 and TRBJ2-5, the CDR3 gives the full variable domain: EPEVTQTPSHQVTQMGQEVILRCVPISNHLYFYWYRQILGQKVEFLVSFYNNEISEKSEIFDDQFSVERPDGSNFTLKIRSTKLEDSAMYFCASSEQRSGGTGAIETQYFGPGTRLLVL.

The rearrangement links TRBV4-1 to TRBJ1-4; the D is unclear. This CDR3 has 15 residues. CDR1 is MGHRA and CDR2 is YSYEKL in the germline V gene. The ends were cut back, 0 bases at V and 8 bases at J, with 13 bases in the middle. The CDR3 DNA follows: TGCGCCAGCAGCCAAGATGCGAGGGAGAAGGAAAAACTGTTTTTT. Protein product: CASSQDAREKEKLFF.

The rearrangement links TRBV2 to TRBJ1-5; TRBD1 agrees at 10 bases. The CDR3 length is 15 residues. V was pared by 0 bases and J by 8 bases, with 4 bases of the junction left unmatched. Germline CDR1 SNHLY, CDR2 FYNNEI. The CDR3 region is CASSEAGQGMEPQHF. DNA for the CDR3: TGTGCCAGCAGTGAAGCGGGACAGGGGATGGAGCCCCAGCATTTT.

This clone was picked up one time. The chain combines TRBV5-1 with TRBJ1-5; D ambiguous. Deletions cut 0 bases from V and 6 bases from J, with 10 bases between. The length of the CDR3 is 14 residues. Germline lookup yields CDR1 SGHRS and CDR2 YFSETQ. In nucleotides, the CDR3 is TGCGCCAGCAGCTTGGAAGGAGGGATTCAGCCCCAGCATTTT. It is translated as CASSLEGGIQPQHF. The full variable domain, in which reference TRBV5-1 and TRBJ1-5 provide the parts outside the CDR3, is KAGVTQTPRYLIKTRGQQVTLSCSPISGHRSVSWYQQTPGQGLQFLFEYFSETQRNKGNFPGRFSGRQFSNSRSEMNVSTLELGDSALYLCASSLEGGIQPQHFGDGTRLSIL.

The rearrangement joins TRBV19 to TRBJ1-2; 10 bases map to TRBD1. V gave up 4 bases and J gave up 2 bases; unmatched junction bases: 7. The CDR3 length is 16 residues. CDR1 and CDR2 (germline): LNHDA, SQIVND (reference sequence). The chain's CDR3 is CASSTATGGRNYGYTF. CDR3 coding DNA: TGTGCCAGTAGTACCGCGACAGGGGGCAGAAACTATGGCTACACCTTC.

CDR3 DNA: TGTGCCAGCAGCTTAGATCTAAGGGGAGGCCTCTATGGCTACACCTTC. It specifies CASSLDLRGGLYGYTF. The chain combines TRBV11-2 with TRBJ1-2; a weak D match, TRBD1 (5 bases). The CDR3 is 16 amino acids. Germline CDR1 reads SGHAT; CDR2 reads FQNNGV. The ends were cut back, 0 bases at V and 4 bases at J, with 15 bases in the middle.

J is TRBJ1-1 and V is TRBV5-6; 9 bases agree with TRBD1. This CDR3 is 16 amino acids long. Germline values: CDR1 SGHDT, CDR2 YYEEEE. Losses at the gene ends were 4 bases for V and 2 bases for J; bases not matched to a gene: 9. In nucleotides, the CDR3 is TGTGCCAGCAGCCCAGGAACAGGGGGCTTCAACACTGAAGCTTTCTTT. This gives the protein CASSPGTGGFNTEAFF.

The chain carries TRBV24-1 and TRBJ2-1; TRBD1 matches 9 bases. Trimming cost V 3 bases and J 5 bases; bases outside gene matches: 10. There are 17 residues in the CDR3. CDR1 is KGHDR and CDR2 is SFDVKD in the germline V gene. The CDR3 DNA reads TGTGCCACCAGTGATAGACCACAGGGGGCCCCAGACAATGAGCAGTTCTTC. Protein product: CATSDRPQGAPDNEQFF.

This chain's CDR3 is CASSLPPGTGAEKLFF. The CDR3, as DNA: TGTGCCAGCAGCTTACCCCCCGGGACAGGGGCAGAAAAACTGTTTTTT. J is TRBJ1-4 and V is TRBV27; 10 bases match TRBD1. Germline CDR1 is MNHEY and CDR2 is SMNVEV (reference sequence). Trimming at V came to 6 bases and at J to 8 bases, leaving 12 bases not matched to a gene. The CDR3 is 16 amino acids.

The chain carries TRBV27 and TRBJ2-7; 8 nucleotides agree with TRBD2. Germline loops: CDR1 MNHEY, CDR2 SMNVEV (reference sequence). The trim removed 3 bases at V and 9 bases at J, leaving 13 bases unmatched. The CDR3 has 15 residues. The DNA for the CDR3 is TGTGCCAGCAGTTTTACCCCCGTTAGCGGGGTGGCGCAGTACTTC. Translating it yields CASSFTPVSGVAQYF.

The chain carries TRBV4-1 and TRBJ1-1, with D possibly matching TRBD1 (6 bases). Trimming pared 0 bases from V and 3 bases from J, leaving 14 bases between. The V gene's germline CDR1 is MGHRA and CDR2 YSYEKL. The CDR3 length is 16 residues. CDR3 loop: CASSQEFSGVYTEAFF. CDR3 in DNA: TGCGCCAGCAGCCAAGAGTTTTCAGGGGTATACACTGAAGCTTTCTTT.

This chain links TRBV27 with TRBJ2-3; 8 nucleotides agree with TRBD1. This CDR3 contains 15 residues. CDR1 MNHEY and CDR2 SMNVEV come from the germline V gene (reference sequence). The trim removed 7 bases at V and 2 bases at J, leaving 8 bases unmatched. CDR3 region: CASKFRTGHTDTQYF. The DNA for the CDR3 is TGTGCCAGCAAATTTAGGACAGGGCACACAGATACGCAGTATTTT.

Notes on this clone: This sample includes further DNA sequences coding for the same CDR3. The rearrangement joins TRBV30 to TRBJ1-6; tentative D call: TRBD1 (5 bases). The CDR3 is 12 residues long. The ends were cut back, 3 bases at V and 8 bases at J, with 8 bases in the middle. Germline V gene data show CDR1 as GTSNPN and CDR2 as SVGIG (reference sequence). The CDR3 loop is CAWRPGDSPLHF. CDR3 coding DNA: TGTGCCTGGAGGCCGGGGGATTCACCCCTCCACTTT.

The V and J genes are TRBV7-6 and TRBJ1-2; tentatively, D is TRBD1 (6 bases). The germline V and J ends were trimmed by 5 bases and 7 bases, with 20 bases remaining between them. This CDR3 comprises 15 residues. The germline V gene has CDR1 SGHVS and CDR2 FNYEAQ. The CDR3 reads CASSPAVGGAAGYTF. For the CDR3, the DNA is TGTGCCAGCAGCCCAGCGGTGGGGGGGGCTGCTGGCTACACCTTC.

This sequence joins TRBV6-6 and TRBJ1-2; D gene ambiguous. Germline V gives CDR1 MNHNY, CDR2 SVGAGI (reference sequence). This CDR3 is built from 13 residues. Trimming removed 2 bases from V and 4 bases from J, with 8 bases in between. The CDR3 nucleotides read TGTGCCAGCAGTTACGGGGAGCCCTATGGCTACACCTTC. It is translated as CASSYGEPYGYTF.

V gene TRBV19 combines with J gene TRBJ1-4; D possibly corresponds to TRBD1 (6 bases). This CDR3 contains 14 residues. Trimming cost V 9 bases and J 8 bases, with 19 bases left between them. Germline values: CDR1 LNHDA, CDR2 SQIVND (reference sequence). The CDR3 region is CASETGSNREKLFF. CDR3 nucleotides: TGTGCCAGCGAAACAGGGTCTAATAGGGAAAAACTGTTTTTT.

This chain's CDR3 is CASSFHTSDTQYF. In DNA form, the CDR3 reads TGTGCCAGCAGCTTTCACACGTCAGATACGCAGTATTTT. The J gene is TRBJ2-3, the V gene TRBV5-4; D unresolved. The CDR3 covers 13 residues. Germline V gives CDR1 SGHNT, CDR2 YYREEE (reference sequence). Trimming pared 2 bases from V and 4 bases from J, leaving 8 bases between.

In this sample, this clone turned up a few times. J is TRBJ1-2 and V is TRBV19; D gene ambiguous. V was shortened by 6 bases and J by 2 bases, with 10 bases between the two germline ends. CDR3 length: 13 residues. The germline V gene encodes CDR1 LNHDA and CDR2 SQIVND (reference sequence). CDR3 DNA sequence: TGTGCCAGTAGATCCCAGATAAACTATGGCTACACCTTC. Its translation is CASRSQINYGYTF.

The chain has TRBV6-5 and TRBJ2-5; tentative D call: TRBD2 (5 bases). CDR1 MNHEY and CDR2 SVGAGI come from the germline V gene. This CDR3 contains 13 residues. V dropped 7 bases and J dropped 5 bases, with 14 bases sitting between them. CDR3 DNA sequence: TGTGCCAGCAATCGGGATTTTAAGGAGACCCAGTACTTC. It codes for CASNRDFKETQYF.

The V and J genes are TRBV5-1 and TRBJ2-3, with 11 bases aligning to TRBD2. The CDR3 is made up of 15 amino acids. V trimming: 5 bases; J trimming: 5 bases; junction bases outside the gene matches: 7. The germline V gene encodes CDR1 SGHRS and CDR2 YFSETQ. CDR3 sequence reads: CASRISGGAGDTQYF. Written as DNA, the CDR3 is TGCGCCAGCAGAATTAGCGGGGGGGCTGGAGATACGCAGTATTTT.

The genes are TRBV7-2 and TRBJ2-7, with 9 bases matching TRBD1. Germline loops: CDR1 SGHTA, CDR2 FQGNSA. V lost 4 bases to trimming and J lost 6 bases; unmatched junction nucleotides: 7. CDR3 length: 14 residues. The CDR3 region is CASSSGTGKGEQYF. Written as DNA, the CDR3 is TGTGCCAGCAGCTCCGGGACAGGGAAGGGCGAGCAGTACTTC. Full variable domain (rest looked up from reference TRBV7-2 and TRBJ2-7): GAGVSQSPSNKVTEKGKDVELRCDPISGHTALYWYRQSLGQGLEFLIYFQGNSAPDKSGLPSDRFSAERTGGSVSTLTIQRTQQEDSAVYLCASSSGTGKGEQYFGPGTRLTVT.

CDR3 nucleotides: TGTGCCAGCAGTTCCCGGTTGGGAGGTCGGGGTACGCAGTATTTT. It translates to CASSSRLGGRGTQYF. This chain connects TRBV6-5 to TRBJ2-3, with D maybe TRBD2 (6 bases). V gave up 4 bases and J gave up 8 bases, with 19 bases separating them. This CDR3 has 15 amino acids. Looked up from germline, CDR1 is MNHEY and CDR2 is SVGAGI.

This clone has just one count. The V and J genes are TRBV6-1 and TRBJ2-1; 8 bases map to TRBD2. This CDR3 is 17 amino acids long. CDR1 is MNHNS, CDR2 SASEGT, per germline. Losses at the gene ends were 4 bases for V and 8 bases for J; bases not matched to a gene: 16. The CDR3 DNA reads as TGTGCCAGCAGTGCACCCCGGGGGGGACTTGGGATCGATGAGCAGTTCTTC. This encodes CASSAPRGGLGIDEQFF.

The V and J genes are TRBV7-8 and TRBJ2-3, with TRBD2 matching over 7 bases. The CDR3 has 15 residues. Germline trimming cut 3 bases from V and 5 bases from J; bases unmatched to any gene: 8. CDR1 and CDR2 from the germline V gene are SGHVS and FQNEAQ. The DNA of the CDR3 is TGTGCCAGCAGCTTTACCGGGGGGTTCGTAGATACGCAGTATTTT. Translated: CASSFTGGFVDTQYF.

V usage is TRBV6-6 and J usage is TRBJ1-2; D remains unclear. The CDR3 loop spans 15 amino acids. V was trimmed by 2 bases and J by 0 bases, leaving 10 bases between them. Germline CDR1 reads MNHNY; CDR2 reads SVGAGI (reference sequence). The CDR3 spells CASSYGRTSNYGYTF. In DNA, the CDR3 is TGTGCCAGCAGTTACGGCAGAACCTCTAACTATGGCTACACCTTC.

The rearrangement uses TRBV6-5 and TRBJ1-2; D call uncertain. Germline V gene lookup returns CDR1 MNHEY and CDR2 SVGAGI. There are 13 residues in the CDR3. Trimming removed 5 bases from V and 6 bases from J, with 13 bases in between. The CDR3 spells CASSPEGYDGYTF. The CDR3 DNA follows: TGTGCCAGCAGTCCGGAGGGATACGATGGCTACACCTTC.